These 21 T cell receptor beta chains originate from one sample sequenced in a study of blood T cell repertoires in COVID-19. Profiling relied on immunoSEQ multiplex PCR, and the TCRdb table lists in-frame clones only, not all of them. The table includes tens of thousands of clones, around 83% detected once. The sequencing sample was made of peripheral blood. These receptors were obtained from a man aged 55 to 70 with active COVID-19.

In regard to this clone: At one end the junction does not follow the germline gene, possibly because of a read error. V is TRBV7-7 and J is TRBJ2-2; tentatively, D is TRBD2 (7 bases). The CDR3 covers 15 residues. The V gene's germline CDR1 is SSHAT and CDR2 FNYEAQ (reference sequence). The CDR3: CASSLGGLTTGELFF. The CDR3 region has the DNA TGTGCTAGCAGCTTAGGGGGACTAACCACCGGGGAGCTGTTTTTT.

The chain carries TRBV7-8 and TRBJ2-2; 7 positions match TRBD2. V was clipped by 2 bases and J by 4 bases; unmatched bases: 4. The CDR3 contains 15 residues. The germline V gene has CDR1 SGHVS and CDR2 FQNEAQ. CDR3 residues: CASSLLPGGTGELFF. In DNA form, the CDR3 reads TGTGCCAGCAGCTTATTGCCGGGGGGCACCGGGGAGCTGTTTTTT.

This chain connects TRBV27 to TRBJ2-7; perhaps TRBD2 as D (6 bases). This CDR3 region has 15 residues. The V gene's germline CDR1 is MNHEY and CDR2 SMNVEV (reference sequence). V dropped 7 bases and J dropped 3 bases, with 19 bases sitting between them. The CDR3 is CASTTLGLNRYEQYF. For the CDR3, the DNA is TGTGCCAGCACCACACTGGGACTCAACCGCTACGAGCAGTACTTC.

The V gene is TRBV2, the J gene TRBJ2-7, with 7 bases matching TRBD1. The CDR3 has 14 amino acids. Germline V gene sequence: CDR1 SNHLY, CDR2 FYNNEI. The junction had 6 bases not matched to a gene; V was cut back by 4 bases and J by 3 bases. In DNA, the CDR3 is TGTGCCAGCAGTGCCCGGGACAGCTACTACGAGCAGTACTTC. This codes for CASSARDSYYEQYF.

The chain joins TRBV4-1 to TRBJ2-7; no clear D gene. Per germline, CDR1 MGHRA and CDR2 YSYEKL. The V end lost 1 base, the J end lost 4 bases, and 8 bases lay between the germline ends. The CDR3 runs 13 residues. The CDR3 DNA follows: TGCGCCAGCAGCCAAGTTCCGGGTTACGAGCAGTACTTC. This translates into CASSQVPGYEQYF.

The J gene is TRBJ1-6, the V gene TRBV19; 8 nucleotides line up with TRBD1. The V and J ends lost 11 bases and 7 bases, in that order; junction bases with no gene match: 7. This CDR3 has 13 amino acids. Per the germline V gene, CDR1 is LNHDA and CDR2 is SQIVND (reference sequence). The CDR3 here is CAVRTGRNSPLHF. CDR3 coding DNA: TGTGCCGTAAGGACAGGGAGAAATTCACCCCTCCACTTT.

This clone was seen a single time. V usage is TRBV28 and J usage is TRBJ1-2; TRBD1 aligns across 8 bases. This CDR3 comprises 13 residues. CDR1 is MDHEN and CDR2 is SYDVKM in the germline V gene. With V trimmed by 8 bases and J by 9 bases, 11 bases remained unmatched. The chain's CDR3 is CASALDRVKSYTF. Here the CDR3 DNA reads TGTGCCAGCGCTCTGGACAGGGTGAAGAGCTACACCTTC.

This rearrangement joins TRBV10-1 to TRBJ1-4, with a tentative D call TRBD1 (6 bases). The germline CDR1 and CDR2 sequences are WNHNN and SYGVQD (reference sequence). The CDR3 has 14 residues. Trimming took 6 bases from V and 8 from J, leaving 16 bases between them. CDR3 in DNA: TGCGCCAGCAGATTACAGGGTTGTCAGGAAAAACTGTTTTTT. This encodes CASRLQGCQEKLFF.

V usage is TRBV11-1 and J usage is TRBJ2-7, with TRBD1 identical over 10 bases. Germline V gives CDR1 SGHAT, CDR2 FQDESV (reference sequence). The CDR3 contains 14 residues. Trimming took 5 bases from V and 5 from J; bases not matched to a gene: 6. The CDR3 is CASSPGQGFHEQYF. The DNA for the CDR3 is TGTGCCAGCAGCCCGGGACAGGGGTTTCACGAGCAGTACTTC.

The rearrangement joins TRBV4-2 to TRBJ2-7; D not certain. CDR3 length equals 13 residues. The V end was cut by 6 bases, the J end by 2 bases, with 11 bases between. Germline loops: CDR1 LGHNA, CDR2 YNFKEQ. The DNA for the CDR3 is TGTGCCAGCAGGAACAGTGAAACCTACGAGCAGTACTTC. Its translation is CASRNSETYEQYF.

This chain joins TRBV5-1 and TRBJ2-1; D might be TRBD2 (6 bases). Trimming pared 2 bases from V and 5 bases from J, leaving 14 bases between. This CDR3 has 15 residues. Germline CDR1 reads SGHRS; CDR2 reads YFSETQ. The CDR3 DNA sequence: TGCGCCAGCAGCTTTTTTCCCCGGGGGAACAATGAGCAGTTCTTC. Its protein is CASSFFPRGNNEQFF.

This clone showed up just a few times. This rearrangement joins TRBV9 to TRBJ2-7, with 8 bases that match TRBD2. This CDR3 spans 15 amino acids. Germline loops: CDR1 SGDLS, CDR2 YYNGEE. Unmatched junction bases numbered 8, after V lost 3 bases and J lost 3 bases. The chain's CDR3 is CASSEGRGGHYEQYF. As DNA, the CDR3 is TGTGCCAGCAGCGAGGGCCGGGGGGGCCACTACGAGCAGTACTTC.

The chain recombines TRBV5-1 with TRBJ1-5, with TRBD1 as a possible D gene (5 bases). The CDR3 spans 15 residues. Germline V lookup: CDR1 SGHRS, CDR2 YFSETQ. V was cut by 2 bases and J by 1 base, with 10 bases left in between. The CDR3 DNA follows: TGCGCCAGCAGCTTATCGTGGGGCAGCAATCAGCCCCAGCATTTT. Translation: CASSLSWGSNQPQHF. Full variable domain (outside the CDR3, taken from reference TRBV5-1 and TRBJ1-5): KAGVTQTPRYLIKTRGQQVTLSCSPISGHRSVSWYQQTPGQGLQFLFEYFSETQRNKGNFPGRFSGRQFSNSRSEMNVSTLELGDSALYLCASSLSWGSNQPQHFGDGTRLSIL.

Here the CDR3 reads CASSESGQGTEAFF. CDR3 DNA sequence: TGTGCCAGCAGTGAATCGGGACAGGGCACTGAAGCTTTCTTT. The V and J genes are TRBV2 and TRBJ1-1; 9 nucleotides match TRBD1. Germline assignment: CDR1 SNHLY and CDR2 FYNNEI. CDR3 length: 14 amino acids. The junction had 2 bases not matched to a gene; V was cut back by 2 bases and J by 4 bases.

This rearrangement joins TRBV5-1 to TRBJ2-2; D uncertain. Germline assignment: CDR1 SGHRS and CDR2 YFSETQ. Deletions cut 0 bases from V and 2 bases from J, with 5 bases between. The CDR3 contains 14 residues. The CDR3: CASSLAGNTGELFF. The DNA for the CDR3 is TGCGCCAGCAGCTTGGCGGGTAACACCGGGGAGCTGTTTTTT. Combining the CDR3 with reference TRBV5-1 and TRBJ2-2 gives the whole variable domain KAGVTQTPRYLIKTRGQQVTLSCSPISGHRSVSWYQQTPGQGLQFLFEYFSETQRNKGNFPGRFSGRQFSNSRSEMNVSTLELGDSALYLCASSLAGNTGELFFGEGSRLTVL.

This rearrangement joins TRBV4-1 to TRBJ2-7, with 8 bases identical to TRBD1. There are 15 residues in the CDR3. Germline assignment: CDR1 MGHRA and CDR2 YSYEKL. V gave up 4 bases and J gave up 4 bases; unmatched junction bases: 9. The CDR3 DNA is TGCGCCAGCAGCCCCTATTCAGGGGGCGGATACGAGCAGTACTTC. It encodes CASSPYSGGGYEQYF.

The rearrangement links TRBV24-1 to TRBJ2-3, with unresolved D. The CDR3 consists of 12 residues. In germline, CDR1 is KGHDR, CDR2 SFDVKD. Deletions cut 10 bases from V and 6 bases from J, with 13 bases between. CDR3 in amino acids: CATSTSSDTQYF. The CDR3 DNA follows: TGTGCCACTTCGACTTCTTCTGATACGCAGTATTTT.

This chain uses TRBV12-5 with TRBJ2-1; 10 positions match TRBD2. The CDR3 extends over 18 amino acids. V gave up 5 bases and J gave up 0 bases; unmatched junction bases: 10. Germline assignment: CDR1 LGHNT and CDR2 FRNRAP. In nucleotides, the CDR3 is TGTGCTAGTGGTCACGCAGGAGCGGGAGGGCCCTCCTACAATGAGCAGTTCTTC. This gives the protein CASGHAGAGGPSYNEQFF.

The chain recombines TRBV27 with TRBJ1-5; 10 nucleotides agree with TRBD1. V trimming: 2 bases; J trimming: 6 bases; junction bases outside the gene matches: 4. Germline CDR1 reads MNHEY; CDR2 reads SMNVEV (reference sequence). The CDR3 covers 15 residues. Here the CDR3 reads CASSLGGQGSQPQHF. DNA of the CDR3: TGTGCCAGCAGTTTAGGGGGACAGGGGAGTCAGCCCCAGCATTTT.

The chain joins TRBV11-2 to TRBJ1-2; TRBD1 matches 9 bases. The CDR3 sequence is 15 residues long. V lost 3 bases to trimming and J lost 8 bases; unmatched junction nucleotides: 10. Germline CDR1 SGHAT, CDR2 FQNNGV. The CDR3 loop is CASSLGVQGAKGYTF. The CDR3 coding sequence is TGTGCCAGCAGCTTGGGGGTACAGGGGGCGAAAGGCTACACCTTC.

This chain connects TRBV7-3 to TRBJ2-3; TRBD2 matches 14 bases. The V segment lost 5 bases and the J segment 4 bases; nucleotides outside the gene matches: 5. Germline V gene lookup returns CDR1 SGHTA and CDR2 FQGTGA. The CDR3 length is 16 residues. CDR3 sequence: CASSLGLAGGPDTQYF. DNA for the CDR3: TGTGCCAGCAGCCTTGGACTAGCGGGGGGTCCAGATACGCAGTATTTT.